Listed below are T cell receptor beta chains from one sample, sequenced in a study of blood T cell repertoires in COVID-19. The table came from immunoSEQ multiplex PCR; TCRdb's copy has only in-frame clones and leaves some out. The sample includes some 180,000 clones, over 75% seen only once; the top ten take around 2.8%. Sequencing used peripheral blood. The receptors were sampled from a woman older than 75 with active or convalescent COVID-19. Each CDR3 is given with its conserved first and last residue. The D gene is left open where the match is weak. Expanded clones are given a class, and other clones once, few, many or no size at all.

TRBD1,TRBV4-1,NA,TRBJ1-2,TGCGCCAGCAGCCAAGAGTCAAGGGGGCCCTATGGCTACACCTTC,CASSQESRGPYGYTF
TRBD2,TRBV10-3,NA,TRBJ2-7,TGTGCCATCAGTGACCCGGGACTAAAGACCTACGAGCAGTACTTC,CAISDPGLKTYEQYF
NA,TRBV5-1,NA,TRBJ2-2,TGCGCCAGCAGCTTGACAGATAACACCGGGGAGCTGTTTTTT,CASSLTDNTGELFF
NA,TRBV7-6,NA,TRBJ2-1,TGTGCCAGCAGCTTAGATCGGTACAATGAGCAGTTCTTC,CASSLDRYNEQFF
NA,TRBV5-1,NA,TRBJ1-1,TGCGCCAGCAGACGGACAGTGAACACTGAAGCTTTCTTT,CASRRTVNTEAFF
TRBD1,TRBV6-5,NA,TRBJ1-5,TGTGCCAGCAGCCTCTCCTCAGGGGGCATAAGGCCCCAGCATTTT,CASSLSSGGIRPQHF
TRBD1,TRBV2,NA,TRBJ2-7,TGTGCCAGCACAAGGACAGGTGACTCCTACGAGCAGTACTTC,CASTRTGDSYEQYF
NA,TRBV7-9,NA,TRBJ1-2,TGTGCCAGCAGCTTGGACAGCATCTATGGCTACACCTTC,CASSLDSIYGYTF
NA,TRBV5-4,NA,TRBJ1-2,TGTGCCAGCAGCAGCGGGCTAGGCGGCTATGGCTACACCTTC,CASSSGLGGYGYTF
NA,TRBV7-3,few,TRBJ1-2,TGTGCCAGCAGCTTGACAGCTAACTATGGCTACACCTTC,CASSLTANYGYTF
TRBD1,TRBV5-1,NA,TRBJ2-5,TGCGCCAGCAGCTTTGGCGGGACAGGCCAAGAGACCCAGTACTTC,CASSFGGTGQETQYF
TRBD2,TRBV6-6,few,TRBJ2-1,TGTGCCAGCAGTTATTACAGCCGCGGGGGGGCCCCTGAGCAGTTCTTC,CASSYYSRGGAPEQFF
NA,TRBV4-2,NA,TRBJ1-5,TGTGCCAGCAGCCAAGATAGTCGGGATCAGCCCCAGCATTTT,CASSQDSRDQPQHF
TRBD1,TRBV19,NA,TRBJ1-4,TGTGCCAGTAGTATAATGTCGACAGGGGGTGAAAAACTGTTTTTT,CASSIMSTGGEKLFF
TRBD2,TRBV23-1,NA,TRBJ2-5,TGCGCCAGCAGTCGGGGGGGAGAGACCCAGTACTTC,CASSRGGETQYF
NA,TRBV28,few,TRBJ1-4,TGTGCCAGCAGTTTTAGGACAGCAACTAATGAAAAACTGTTTTTT,CASSFRTATNEKLFF
TRBD1,TRBV18,NA,TRBJ2-7,TGTGCCAGCTCAATACCGGGACAGGGGGCCTACGAGCAGTACTTC,CASSIPGQGAYEQYF
TRBD2,TRBV2,few,TRBJ2-5,TGTGCCAGCACCAAAAAGCGGACTAGCGGGATAGCTTTTGGGACCCAGTACTTC,CASTKKRTSGIAFGTQYF
TRBD1,TRBV24-1,NA,TRBJ2-3,TGTGCCACCAGTGACCAGCCGACCGGGACAGGGCTCACAGATACGCAGTATTTT,CATSDQPTGTGLTDTQYF
TRBD1,TRBV19,NA,TRBJ1-2,TGTGCCAGTCGACAGGGGAACTTCTACACCTTC,CASRQGNFYTF
TRBD2,TRBV5-6,NA,TRBJ2-3,TGTGCCAGCAGCATAGGACTAGCACCAGATACGCAGTATTTT,CASSIGLAPDTQYF
NA,TRBV9,NA,TRBJ1-4,TGTGCCAGCAGCGTAGGCGGTGCAACTAATGAAAAACTGTTTTTT,CASSVGGATNEKLFF
NA,TRBV6-2/TRBV6-3,NA,TRBJ1-1,TGTGCCAGCAGTACGGCAGCGGCAGTGGGATACGAAGCTTTCTTT,CASSTAAAVGYEAFF
NA,TRBV7-6,NA,TRBJ2-1,TGTGCCAGCAGAGACTACGGCGGGAACGTCCTATGGAATGAGCAGTTCTTC,CASRDYGGNVLWNEQFF
NA,TRBV9,NA,TRBJ2-3,TGTGCCAGCAGCCCGAGGACAGCTAGCACAGATACGCAGTATTTT,CASSPRTASTDTQYF
NA,TRBV13,NA,TRBJ2-2,TGTGCCAGCAGCTTACCAGGAACGAACACCGGGGAGCTGTTTTTT,CASSLPGTNTGELFF
NA,TRBV5-1,few,TRBJ2-2,TGCGCCAGCAGCTTAGACAGTGCCACCGGGGAGCTGTTTTTT,CASSLDSATGELFF
TRBD2,TRBV9,NA,TRBJ2-3,TGTGCCAGCAGCCTTAGAGAGTACGGGGGGGCGAGTTTGAGAGATACGCAGTATTTT,CASSLREYGGASLRDTQYF
NA,TRBV5-1,NA,TRBJ1-4,TGCGCCAGCATTTGGGTGGGGGGATTGGAAGAAAAACTGTTTTTT,CASIWVGGLEEKLFF
NA,TRBV5-1,few,TRBJ2-2,TGCGCCAGCAGCCCCGCAGACACCGGGGAGCTGTTTTTT,CASSPADTGELFF
NA,TRBV7-6,NA,TRBJ2-7,TGTGCCAGCAGCCCAAACGCTGGACATCCGGAGCAGTACTTC,CASSPNAGHPEQYF
TRBD1,TRBV4-3,NA,TRBJ2-4,TGCGCCAGCAGCCCGGCCCGCTGGACAGGGAGGATGGACATTCAGTACTTC,CASSPARWTGRMDIQYF
TRBD1,TRBV5-1,NA,TRBJ1-2,TGCGCCAGCAGCGGCTCCGGGACAGGGGGCATCTATGGCTACACCTTC,CASSGSGTGGIYGYTF
TRBD2,TRBV9,once,TRBJ2-3,TGTGCCAGCAGCGTGGGTAGCGGGGGGTCAGATACGCAGTATTTT,CASSVGSGGSDTQYF
TRBD1,TRBV27,NA,TRBJ2-7,TGTGCCAGCAGGGGACAGGGTACATACGAGCAGTACTTC,CASRGQGTYEQYF
NA,TRBV28,NA,TRBJ2-6,TGTGCCAGCAGTTTACGGGGATCTGGGGCCAACGTCCTGACTTTC,CASSLRGSGANVLTF
TRBD2,TRBV5-1,NA,TRBJ2-4,TGCGCCAGCAGCTTGAGAGACAGCCAGGCGGGGGAAAACATTCAGTACTTC,CASSLRDSQAGENIQYF
TRBD1,TRBV19,NA,TRBJ1-1,TGTGCCAGTAAGAGGACAGGGGGACGGACTGAAGCTTTCTTT,CASKRTGGRTEAFF
NA,TRBV24-1,NA,TRBJ2-7,TGTGCCACCAGTGATTTACTACTACAGGGCCCCTACGAGCAGTACTTC,CATSDLLLQGPYEQYF
NA,TRBV5-1,NA,TRBJ1-5,TGCGCCAGCAGCTTGGACAACAATCAGCCCCAGCATTTT,CASSLDNNQPQHF
NA,TRBV24-1,NA,TRBJ2-2,TGTGCCACCGCGGCCCAGGGAAACACCGGGGAGCTGTTTTTT,CATAAQGNTGELFF
NA,TRBV7-8,NA,TRBJ1-5,TGTGCCAGCAGCCGACCAGAAGACAGTGCCCATAGCAATCAGCCCCAGCATTTT,CASSRPEDSAHSNQPQHF
TRBD1,TRBV10-3,NA,TRBJ2-1,TGTGCCATCAGCCAACAGGGGGGAACCTACAATGAGCAGTTCTTC,CAISQQGGTYNEQFF
TRBD1,TRBV6-6,NA,TRBJ1-6,TGTGCCAGCAGTCGCACGTTAGACAGGGGTCGGAATTCACCCCTCCACTTT,CASSRTLDRGRNSPLHF
NA,TRBV2,NA,TRBJ1-6,TGTGCCAGCAGTGAACGGGAGGGGGGGGCGGATAATTCACCCCTCCACTTT,CASSEREGGADNSPLHF
NA,TRBV19,NA,TRBJ1-3,TGTGCCAGTAGCTTCACAGGGATCTCTGGAAACACCATATATTTT,CASSFTGISGNTIYF
TRBD1,TRBV4-1,once,TRBJ2-5,TGCGCCAGCAGCTCGCGACAGGGGGTTGAGACCCAGTACTTC,CASSSRQGVETQYF
NA,TRBV14,NA,TRBJ2-3,TGTGCCAGCAGCAAGCACGGGACAGATACGCAGTATTTT,CASSKHGTDTQYF